This passage covers 30 T cell receptor beta chains from one sample sequenced in a study of blood T cells in healthy people across ages. Primers used in a second PCR of roughly 6 to 12 cycles were a sample-barcoded 5' primer and a J-beta primer mix. TCRdb independently ran MiXCR on the 5' RACE reads; one entry per CDR3 protein. The table has hundreds of thousands of distinct CDR3 sequences, around 45% seen once. The specimen was blood. The receptors stem from a man aged 55 to 70 in good health.

This clonotype was counted between two and nine times. The chain couples TRBV27 to TRBJ2-3; tentative D call: TRBD1 (6 bases). The germline CDR1 and CDR2 sequences are MNHEY and SMNVEV (reference sequence). Trimming pared 6 bases from V and 2 bases from J, leaving 18 bases between. This CDR3 has 16 amino acids. The CDR3 region is CASRGGIGLNTDTQYF. The CDR3 DNA reads TGTGCCAGCAGAGGGGGAATTGGTCTGAACACAGATACGCAGTATTTT.

The CDR3 region is CASSSRVRLAGRYTQYF. CDR3 nucleotide sequence: TGTGCCAGCAGCTCAAGGGTTCGACTAGCGGGGAGGTATACGCAGTATTTT. J is TRBJ2-3 and V is TRBV7-2; 11 nucleotides align to TRBD2. Germline-derived CDR1 and CDR2 are SGHTA and FQGNSA. With V trimmed by 4 bases and J by 7 bases, 13 bases remained unmatched. This CDR3 has 17 residues.

This clonotype appeared a few times. The rearrangement joins TRBV7-2 to TRBJ2-3, with 7 bases lining up with TRBD2. This CDR3 has 17 residues. CDR1 and CDR2 from the germline V gene are SGHTA and FQGNSA. V was pared by 0 bases and J by 0 bases, with 6 bases of the junction left unmatched. The CDR3 sequence is CASSLALWRGSTDTQYF. The CDR3, as DNA: TGTGCCAGCAGCTTAGCGCTCTGGCGGGGGAGCACAGATACGCAGTATTTT. Combining the CDR3 with reference TRBV7-2 and TRBJ2-3 gives the whole variable domain GAGVSQSPSNKVTEKGKDVELRCDPISGHTALYWYRQSLGQGLEFLIYFQGNSAPDKSGLPSDRFSAERTGGSVSTLTIQRTQQEDSAVYLCASSLALWRGSTDTQYFGPGTRLTVL.

The J gene is TRBJ1-4, the V gene TRBV4-3; D remains unclear. The germline V gene has CDR1 LGHNA and CDR2 YSLEER. This CDR3 comprises 15 residues. V shed 4 bases and J shed 4 bases, with 13 bases lying between them. Here the CDR3 DNA reads TGCGCCAGCAGCCTTTGGGCAGGAAATAATGAAAAACTGTTTTTT. Its protein is CASSLWAGNNEKLFF.

The rearrangement links TRBV29-1 to TRBJ2-3; 8 bases match TRBD1. The CDR3 extends over 14 amino acids. The germline V gene has CDR1 SQVTM and CDR2 ANQGSEA. The J segment lost 2 bases and the V segment lost 6 bases, leaving 7 bases of the junction unmatched. The CDR3 sequence: CSVKGQAYTDTQYF. CDR3 sequence (DNA): TGCAGCGTCAAGGGACAGGCCTACACAGATACGCAGTATTTT.

This clonotype was picked up a small number of times. This chain links TRBV6-5 with TRBJ1-2; 7 bases align to TRBD1. Germline assignment: CDR1 MNHEY and CDR2 SVGAGI. Trimming removed 6 bases from V and 3 bases from J; junction bases left unmatched: 7. The CDR3 has 14 amino acids. CDR3 bases: TGTGCCAGCAGGAAAACGACAGGGTACTATGGCTACACCTTC. Translating it yields CASRKTTGYYGYTF.

The rearrangement links TRBV4-3 to TRBJ1-1; 10 bases align to TRBD1. The V gene end was trimmed by 0 bases and the J gene end by 7 bases; junction bases not matched to a gene: 5. The CDR3 covers 15 residues. Germline-derived CDR1 and CDR2 are LGHNA and YSLEER. The CDR3, as DNA: TGCGCCAGCAGCCAAGATTGGGACAGGGGCATTGAAGCTTTCTTT. Residues: CASSQDWDRGIEAFF.

This clonotype was found a few times. The chain couples TRBV12-3 or TRBV12-4 to TRBJ2-7; no firm D call. The V end was cut by 3 bases, the J end by 2 bases, with 2 bases between. The CDR3 covers 11 residues. As DNA, the CDR3 is TGTGCCAGCAGTTTTGCCTACGAGCAGTACTTC. This sequence encodes CASSFAYEQYF.

This clonotype was detected only a few times. The chain has TRBV6-5 and TRBJ2-1; the match to TRBD2 covers 7 bases. J gave up 7 bases and V 2 bases, and 5 bases lay outside the gene matches. The germline CDR1 and CDR2 sequences are MNHEY and SVGAGI. This CDR3 comprises 14 residues. This CDR3 reads CASSYGGGGNEQFF. For the CDR3, the DNA is TGTGCCAGCAGTTACGGCGGGGGAGGAAATGAGCAGTTCTTC.

This rearrangement joins TRBV4-3 to TRBJ2-2; TRBD1 aligns across 7 bases. The germline CDR1 and CDR2 sequences are LGHNA and YSLEER. V lost 0 bases, J lost 4 bases, and 5 bases stayed unmatched. The CDR3 is 16 residues long. The CDR3 DNA reads as TGCGCCAGCAGCCAAGAGTGGGGACAGTTCACCGGGGAGCTGTTTTTT. Translating it yields CASSQEWGQFTGELFF.

The chain carries TRBV7-2 and TRBJ1-2; D is perhaps TRBD1 (6 bases). Germline lookup yields CDR1 SGHTA and CDR2 FQGNSA. The length of the CDR3 is 14 residues. V was clipped by 5 bases and J by 7 bases, with 17 bases between them. The DNA of the CDR3 is TGTGCCAGCAGCCTCGGGACAACCCTCCCTGGCTACACCTTC. Its protein product is CASSLGTTLPGYTF. Looking up the rest from reference TRBV7-2 and TRBJ1-2 gives the full variable domain: GAGVSQSPSNKVTEKGKDVELRCDPISGHTALYWYRQSLGQGLEFLIYFQGNSAPDKSGLPSDRFSAERTGGSVSTLTIQRTQQEDSAVYLCASSLGTTLPGYTFGSGTRLTVV.

This clonotype showed up just a few times. This rearrangement joins TRBV5-1 to TRBJ2-7, with TRBD1 matching over 8 bases. This CDR3 is built from 14 residues. V dropped 0 bases and J dropped 5; count of bases not matched to a gene: 4. The germline gives CDR1 SGHRS, CDR2 YFSETQ. DNA for the CDR3: TGCGCCAGCAGCTTGGACAGGGGGGACGACGAGCAGTACTTC. It encodes CASSLDRGDDEQYF.

The chain recombines TRBV5-6 with TRBJ1-1; 7 bases are shared with TRBD1. The V and J ends lost 0 bases and 5 bases, in that order; junction bases with no gene match: 10. CDR1 is SGHDT and CDR2 is YYEEEE in the germline V gene. The CDR3 has 16 residues. The CDR3 sequence: CASSLEHLGGATEAFF. The CDR3 DNA reads as TGTGCCAGCAGCTTGGAGCATTTAGGGGGCGCGACTGAAGCTTTCTTT.

The rearrangement uses TRBV12-3 or TRBV12-4 and TRBJ2-3, with 7 bases aligning to TRBD2. The CDR3 spans 13 residues. The junction had 6 bases not matched to a gene; V was cut back by 6 bases and J by 6 bases. CDR3 in DNA: TGTGCCAGCAGCATGGTGCGGGGGGATACGCAGTATTTT. Encoded protein: CASSMVRGDTQYF.

This clonotype was seen just once. The chain recombines TRBV20-1 with TRBJ2-3; possible D gene TRBD2, 6 bases. Germline V gives CDR1 DFQATT, CDR2 SNEGSKA (reference sequence). V lost 3 bases and J lost 2, with 15 bases in between. The CDR3 covers 15 residues. CDR3 region: CSASSGARPTDTQYF. The DNA of the CDR3 is TGCAGTGCTAGCTCGGGAGCCCGTCCCACAGATACGCAGTATTTT.

This chain connects TRBV29-1 to TRBJ2-7, with 7 bases lining up with TRBD2. V lost 3 bases and J lost 7; bases outside the gene matches: 12. CDR3 size: 14 residues. CDR1 SQVTM and CDR2 ANQGSEA come from the germline V gene. CDR3 residues: CSVEGEGYYNEQYF. Written as DNA, the CDR3 is TGCAGCGTTGAGGGGGAGGGGTATTACAATGAGCAGTACTTC.

This clonotype has only a few counts. V and J are TRBV5-1 and TRBJ2-7; D unresolved. The germline gives CDR1 SGHRS, CDR2 YFSETQ. Trimming stripped 0 bases from V and 2 bases from J, with 12 bases between. The CDR3 sequence is 15 residues long. CDR3 DNA: TGCGCCAGCAGCTTGGGGCATCCGCAAGCCTACGAGCAGTACTTC. Translated, it gives CASSLGHPQAYEQYF. The variable domain in full, with the rest retrieved from reference TRBV5-1 and TRBJ2-7, is KAGVTQTPRYLIKTRGQQVTLSCSPISGHRSVSWYQQTPGQGLQFLFEYFSETQRNKGNFPGRFSGRQFSNSRSEMNVSTLELGDSALYLCASSLGHPQAYEQYFGPGTRLTVT.

Worth noting for this clonotype: This may be a read error, as it is one base from a much larger clone. The V gene is TRBV28, the J gene TRBJ2-1; D is possibly TRBD1 (6 bases). Germline-derived CDR1 and CDR2 are MDHEN and SYDVKM. The CDR3 is made up of 14 amino acids. V was shortened by 5 bases and J by 13 bases, with 21 bases between the two germline ends. CDR3 DNA: TGTGCCAGCAGTCTGCAGGGCAACAGGGAGACCCAGTTCTTC. It yields the protein CASSLQGNRETQFF.

This clonotype occurred once. V and J are TRBV20-1 and TRBJ2-1; D could derive from TRBD1 or TRBD2 (5 bases each). Germline V gene sequence: CDR1 DFQATT, CDR2 SNEGSKA (reference sequence). V lost 3 bases to trimming and J lost 0 bases, with 12 bases between them. The CDR3 contains 15 residues. DNA of the CDR3: TGCAGTGCTAGTGGAGGCAGGGACTCCTACAATGAGCAGTTCTTC. Translating gives CSASGGRDSYNEQFF.

In this sample, this clonotype turned up a few times. The CDR3: CATSWDGGSYNEQFF. The CDR3 region has the DNA TGTGCCACCAGTTGGGACGGGGGCTCCTACAATGAGCAGTTCTTC. The V gene is TRBV24-1, the J gene TRBJ2-1, with D maybe TRBD2 (6 bases). Trimming shortened V by 6 bases and J by 0 bases, and 11 bases separated the two germline ends. This CDR3 is 15 amino acids long. The germline V gene has CDR1 KGHDR and CDR2 SFDVKD.

The chain links TRBV12-3 or TRBV12-4 to TRBJ2-1; 9 nucleotides agree with TRBD2. The CDR3 has 17 residues. Germline trimming cut 3 bases from V and 0 bases from J; bases unmatched to any gene: 6. CDR3 amino acids: CASSLKLAGSSYNEQFF. The DNA for the CDR3 is TGTGCCAGCAGTTTGAAGCTAGCGGGGAGCTCCTACAATGAGCAGTTCTTC.

The chain combines TRBV27 with TRBJ1-2; D gene ambiguous. The CDR3 is 17 residues long. V shed 8 bases and J shed 8 bases, with 30 bases lying between them. In germline, CDR1 is MNHEY, CDR2 SMNVEV (reference sequence). CDR3 residues: CASYPARSPIPRLGYTF. The CDR3 coding sequence is TGTGCCAGCTACCCGGCGAGGAGTCCCATTCCTCGATTGGGCTACACCTTC.

The sample holds a few counts of this clonotype. V usage is TRBV20-1 and J usage is TRBJ1-2; no firm D call. V lost 0 bases and J lost 4, with 18 bases in between. Germline assignment: CDR1 DFQATT and CDR2 SNEGSKA (reference sequence). CDR3 length equals 16 residues. This chain's CDR3 is CSARDPNTRALYGYTF. The CDR3 nucleotides are TGCAGTGCTAGAGACCCCAATACCCGGGCCCTCTATGGCTACACCTTC.

This clonotype occurred a few times. This chain connects TRBV6-1 to TRBJ1-2; D not certain. Germline values: CDR1 MNHNS, CDR2 SASEGT. V gave up 1 base and J gave up 8 bases, with 5 bases separating them. This CDR3 spans 11 amino acids. CDR3 sequence (DNA): TGTGCCAGCAGTGAAGGTCAGGGCTACACCTTC. Translated, it gives CASSEGQGYTF.

The V and J genes are TRBV20-1 and TRBJ2-5; maybe TRBD1 (5 bases). This CDR3 comprises 12 residues. Germline V gene sequence: CDR1 DFQATT, CDR2 SNEGSKA (reference sequence). V lost 3 bases, J lost 5 bases, and 10 bases lay in between. For the CDR3, the DNA is TGCAGTGCTAGCAGGGAAGTTGAGACCCAGTACTTC. Protein: CSASREVETQYF.

As regards this clonotype: A read error may account for a junction end that differs from germline. V usage is TRBV12-3 or TRBV12-4 and J usage is TRBJ2-1; perhaps TRBD2 as D (5 bases). This CDR3 is built from 13 residues. Here the CDR3 reads CAIRLSSQNELFF. The CDR3 DNA reads as TGTGCCATCAGACTATCCTCCCAGAATGAGCTGTTCTTC.

This clonotype was recorded once. V is TRBV7-3 and J is TRBJ2-1, with 12 positions matching TRBD2. Per the germline V gene, CDR1 is SGHTA and CDR2 is FQGTGA. CDR3 size: 16 residues. The trim removed 5 bases at V and 8 bases at J, leaving 10 bases unmatched. The CDR3 sequence: CASSPTSGGTSDEQFF. CDR3 bases: TGTGCCAGCAGCCCTACTAGCGGGGGGACCTCGGATGAGCAGTTCTTC.

The chain links TRBV7-2 to TRBJ1-5; D call uncertain. Trimming removed 10 bases from V and 0 bases from J, with 28 bases in between. There are 19 residues in the CDR3. Germline values: CDR1 SGHTA, CDR2 FQGNSA. Here the CDR3 reads CANEPPTGILSYSNQPQHF. The DNA for the CDR3 is TGTGCCAACGAGCCGCCCACCGGGATTCTCTCGTATAGCAATCAGCCCCAGCATTTT. The whole variable domain, remainder taken from reference TRBV7-2 and TRBJ1-5, is GAGVSQSPSNKVTEKGKDVELRCDPISGHTALYWYRQSLGQGLEFLIYFQGNSAPDKSGLPSDRFSAERTGGSVSTLTIQRTQQEDSAVYLCANEPPTGILSYSNQPQHFGDGTRLSIL.

The chain uses TRBV5-1 and TRBJ2-6, with no clear D. V lost 0 bases and J lost 4, with 11 bases in between. Germline loops: CDR1 SGHRS, CDR2 YFSETQ. The CDR3 extends over 16 amino acids. DNA for the CDR3: TGCGCCAGCAGCTTGGCGGCAGGCTACGGGGCCAACGTCCTGACTTTC. The encoded protein is CASSLAAGYGANVLTF.

This clonotype was found a few times. The V gene is TRBV7-2, the J gene TRBJ2-1, with 7 positions matching TRBD1. The CDR3 totals 14 residues. The J segment lost 3 bases and the V segment lost 5 bases, leaving 4 bases of the junction unmatched. Germline loops: CDR1 SGHTA, CDR2 FQGNSA. The CDR3 nucleotides read TGTGCCAGCAGCAAAGGGGACAGCTACAATGAGCAGTTCTTC. Its translation: CASSKGDSYNEQFF. Variable domain in full (rest from reference TRBV7-2 and TRBJ2-1): GAGVSQSPSNKVTEKGKDVELRCDPISGHTALYWYRQSLGQGLEFLIYFQGNSAPDKSGLPSDRFSAERTGGSVSTLTIQRTQQEDSAVYLCASSKGDSYNEQFFGPGTRLTVL.